Shown below are 29 T cell receptor beta chains from a single sample sequenced in a study of T-cell reconstitution after alpha-beta-depleted transplantation in children. TCRbeta library construction was performed incorporating unique molecular identifiers. TCRdb itself ran the PCR reads through MiXCR, one entry per CDR3 protein. The sample lists about 980,000 distinct CDR3 sequences, less than 30% occurring once. The sample in question was PBMCs, mostly from graft donor cells, obtained 360 days after TCRalphabeta/CD19-depleted stem cell transplant. The receptors here all came from a boy under two years old who had a stem cell transplant for SCID, so the T cells may come from the graft donor.

In this sample, this clonotype turned up a few times. The chain has TRBV12-3 or TRBV12-4 and TRBJ2-7; D possibly corresponds to TRBD2 (6 bases). This CDR3 comprises 15 residues. The V and J ends lost 6 bases and 7 bases respectively, with 22 bases between them. This CDR3 is CASRALGRPTEEQYF. For the CDR3, the DNA is TGTGCCAGCAGGGCCCTCGGGAGACCTACTGAGGAGCAGTACTTC.

The CDR3 loop reads CSVEGPVQETQYF. The CDR3 coding sequence is TGCAGCGTTGAAGGACCAGTGCAAGAGACCCAGTACTTC. The chain has TRBV29-1 and TRBJ2-5; D remains ambiguous. V was cut by 1 base and J by 2 bases, with 8 bases left in between. Per germline, CDR1 SQVTM and CDR2 ANQGSEA. This CDR3 has 13 amino acids.

The V call is TRBV12-3 or TRBV12-4, the J call TRBJ2-3; D not resolved. The ends were cut back, 5 bases at V and 0 bases at J, with 12 bases in the middle. CDR3 length: 15 residues. The CDR3 region is CASSRTQVSTDTQYF. The CDR3, as DNA: TGTGCCAGCAGTAGGACGCAAGTTAGCACAGATACGCAGTATTTT.

The V gene is TRBV20-1, the J gene TRBJ2-3, with D perhaps TRBD1 or TRBD2 (5 bases each). CDR1 and CDR2 (germline): DFQATT, SNEGSKA (reference sequence). Trimming pared 4 bases from V and 4 bases from J, leaving 15 bases between. The CDR3 runs to 14 residues. In DNA form, the CDR3 reads TGCAGTGCTACCATCCAGGGAGTGGCAGATACGCAGTATTTT. Residues: CSATIQGVADTQYF.

This clonotype was counted only a few times. The CDR3 protein is CASSSQGASNTEAFF. CDR3 DNA: TGTGCCAGCAGTTCACAGGGGGCTTCGAACACTGAAGCTTTCTTT. J is TRBJ1-1 and V is TRBV12-3 or TRBV12-4; 9 bases map to TRBD1. V gave up 4 bases and J gave up 1 base; unmatched junction bases: 4. The CDR3 contains 15 residues.

This chain uses TRBV7-2 with TRBJ2-1; D may be TRBD2 (6 bases). Germline V lookup: CDR1 SGHTA, CDR2 FQGNSA. The CDR3 has 15 amino acids. The V end was cut by 2 bases, the J end by 5 bases, with 13 bases between. The CDR3 loop reads CASSLLGLPHNEQFF. The CDR3 DNA reads TGTGCCAGCAGCTTACTGGGACTGCCACACAATGAGCAGTTCTTC.

This clonotype was counted only a few times. This chain links TRBV29-1 with TRBJ2-1; either TRBD1 or TRBD2 may fit D (5 bases each). The germline V and J ends were trimmed by 3 bases and 0 bases, with 12 bases remaining between them. Germline CDR1 and CDR2: SQVTM and ANQGSEA. CDR3 length: 15 amino acids. As DNA, the CDR3 is TGCAGCGTTGAGGGGGACCAAAGCTCCTACAATGAGCAGTTCTTC. This translates into CSVEGDQSSYNEQFF.

The chain links TRBV11-1 to TRBJ1-1; D perhaps matches TRBD1 (5 bases). The germline V gene encodes CDR1 SGHAT and CDR2 FQDESV (reference sequence). The CDR3 sequence is 15 residues long. V lost 3 bases and J 0 bases, leaving 11 bases between the germline ends. The CDR3 DNA reads as TGTGCCAGCAGCTTCGCTGGGGCGATGAACACTGAAGCTTTCTTT. It codes for CASSFAGAMNTEAFF.

The chain is built from TRBV3-1 and TRBJ2-1, with a possible D match to TRBD2 (5 bases). Trimming left V 2 bases short and J 6 bases short, with 14 bases between. CDR1 is LGHDT, CDR2 YNNKEL, per germline (reference sequence). There are 15 residues in the CDR3. In nucleotides, the CDR3 is TGTGCCAGCAGCCAACCTAGTCGGACTGTCAATGAGCAGTTCTTC. Encoded protein: CASSQPSRTVNEQFF.

This clonotype appeared a single time. Here the CDR3 reads CASSLDLGRDPRETQYF. In DNA form, the CDR3 reads TGTGCCAGCAGCTTAGACCTTGGCAGGGACCCGCGGGAGACCCAGTACTTC. The chain recombines TRBV7-9 with TRBJ2-5; either TRBD1 or TRBD2 may fit D (5 bases each). Germline CDR1 reads SEHNR; CDR2 reads FQNEAQ (reference sequence). Trimming cost V 1 base and J 5 bases, with 20 bases left between them. The CDR3 sequence is 17 residues long.

This chain links TRBV10-3 with TRBJ2-3, with D tentatively TRBD1 (6 bases). This CDR3 comprises 13 residues. V lost 6 bases and J lost 4, with 11 bases in between. In germline, CDR1 is ENHRY, CDR2 SYGVKD. In DNA form, the CDR3 reads TGTGCCATCAGAGGGGGAGCCGCAGATACGCAGTATTTT. Its translation is CAIRGGAADTQYF.

This clonotype was counted between two and nine times. The chain couples TRBV5-1 to TRBJ2-2, with 7 nucleotides matching TRBD1. Germline V lookup: CDR1 SGHRS, CDR2 YFSETQ. V dropped 4 bases and J dropped 3; count of bases not matched to a gene: 6. The CDR3 has 15 residues. The CDR3 coding sequence is TGCGCCAGCAGCGTGGACAGGCGTGACACCGGGGAGCTGTTTTTT. This sequence encodes CASSVDRRDTGELFF.

The J gene is TRBJ2-7, the V gene TRBV29-1; 7 bases fit TRBD1. J was trimmed by 3 bases and V by 0 bases; bases with no gene match: 8. This CDR3 comprises 15 residues. Germline V gives CDR1 SQVTM, CDR2 ANQGSEA. In DNA, the CDR3 is TGCAGCGTTGAAGATGCGACAGGGCTGGACTACGAGCAGTACTTC. Its translation is CSVEDATGLDYEQYF.

To note about this clonotype: This could be a read error, since a much larger clone is one nucleotide away. This rearrangement joins TRBV7-9 to TRBJ2-5; weak D call: TRBD1 (5 bases). This CDR3 region has 15 residues. CDR1 is SEHNR and CDR2 is FQNEAQ in the germline V gene (reference sequence). This CDR3 reads CSSSDAGHQKETQYF. CDR3 nucleotides: TGTTCCAGCAGTGACGCCGGACACCAAAAAGAGACCCAGTACTTC.

This clonotype came up a few times. The chain links TRBV2 to TRBJ2-1; 10 bases align to TRBD2. Germline CDR1 is SNHLY and CDR2 is FYNNEI. This CDR3 spans 15 amino acids. V shed 2 bases, J shed 7 bases, and the junction held 5 bases outside the gene matches. The chain's CDR3 is CASSELASGGNEQFF. CDR3 DNA: TGTGCCAGCAGTGAATTGGCTAGCGGGGGAAATGAGCAGTTCTTC.

The chain couples TRBV15 to TRBJ2-1; TRBD1 agrees at 7 bases. Unmatched junction bases numbered 8, after V lost 1 base and J lost 5 bases. CDR1 and CDR2 (germline): LNHNV, YYDKDF (reference sequence). The CDR3 spans 16 residues. Written as DNA, the CDR3 is TGTGCCACCAGCAGAGGAGGGGGCAACCCAAACAATGAGCAGTTCTTC. It encodes CATSRGGGNPNNEQFF.

In its sample, this clonotype was seen a few times. The J gene is TRBJ1-2, the V gene TRBV3-1; perhaps TRBD1 as D (5 bases). Germline CDR1 is LGHDT and CDR2 is YNNKEL (reference sequence). The V and J ends lost 2 bases and 8 bases respectively, with 12 bases between them. The CDR3 extends over 13 amino acids. CDR3 protein: CASSQRVRDGYTF. In DNA, the CDR3 is TGTGCCAGCAGCCAACGAGTCAGGGACGGCTACACCTTC.

The sample holds a few counts of this clonotype. The junction shows a germline mismatch at one end, possibly a read error. In DNA form, the CDR3 reads TGTGCCTGGAGTTTGTCGGGGGACAGGTCGCTCTTC. It encodes CAWSLSGDRSLF. J is TRBJ2-1 and V is TRBV30, with TRBD1 matching over 8 bases. Germline-derived CDR1 and CDR2 are GTSNPN and SVGIG (reference sequence). This CDR3 comprises 12 residues.

This chain joins TRBV29-1 and TRBJ1-1, with 9 bases matching TRBD1. V was pared by 3 bases and J by 5 bases, with 7 bases of the junction left unmatched. The CDR3 has 14 amino acids. Germline V gene data show CDR1 as SQVTM and CDR2 as ANQGSEA. The CDR3 region has the DNA TGCAGCGTTGAGTACAGGGGGCTCGGAACTGAAGCTTTCTTT. It translates to CSVEYRGLGTEAFF.

This clonotype was recorded a few times. The chain employs TRBV24-1 and TRBJ1-6, with 7 bases matching TRBD1. The V gene end was trimmed by 7 bases and the J gene end by 10 bases; junction bases not matched to a gene: 3. Germline V gene sequence: CDR1 KGHDR, CDR2 SFDVKD. The CDR3 sequence is 12 residues long. The CDR3 sequence is CATSDRDSPLHF. The CDR3 nucleotides read TGTGCCACCAGCGACAGGGACTCACCCCTCCACTTT.

This clonotype was recorded a few times. V usage is TRBV7-3 and J usage is TRBJ2-1; TRBD2 aligns across 8 bases. The germline V gene has CDR1 SGHTA and CDR2 FQGTGA. The V segment lost 2 bases and the J segment 4 bases; nucleotides outside the gene matches: 10. This CDR3 is 17 amino acids long. CDR3: CASSLGSERGPYNEQFF. The CDR3 DNA is TGTGCCAGCAGCTTAGGTTCGGAGCGGGGGCCTTACAATGAGCAGTTCTTC. The complete variable domain, with remaining parts taken from reference TRBV7-3 and TRBJ2-1, reads GAGVSQTPSNKVTEKGKYVELRCDPISGHTALYWYRQSLGQGPEFLIYFQGTGAADDSGLPNDRFFAVRPEGSVSTLKIQRTERGDSAVYLCASSLGSERGPYNEQFFGPGTRLTVL.

This rearrangement joins TRBV20-1 to TRBJ2-5; 13 bases agree with TRBD2. J was trimmed by 0 bases and V by 3 bases; bases with no gene match: 1. The CDR3 is made up of 15 amino acids. Germline V lookup: CDR1 DFQATT, CDR2 SNEGSKA (reference sequence). CDR3 loop: CSARGTSGDQETQYF. In DNA form, the CDR3 reads TGCAGTGCTAGGGGGACTAGCGGGGACCAAGAGACCCAGTACTTC.

The J gene is TRBJ2-5, the V gene TRBV4-1; D not certain. Germline values: CDR1 MGHRA, CDR2 YSYEKL. The CDR3 totals 16 residues. Trimming removed 5 bases at V and 2 bases at J, with 18 bases between. The DNA for the CDR3 is TGCGCCAGCAGCTACCAGGCCAGACGCTCTCAAGAGACCCAGTACTTC. Its protein is CASSYQARRSQETQYF.

In its sample, this clonotype was seen a few times. The chain couples TRBV12-3 or TRBV12-4 to TRBJ2-3, with 10 bases that match TRBD2. V was pared by 5 bases and J by 2 bases, with 10 bases of the junction left unmatched. The CDR3 totals 17 residues. In DNA form, the CDR3 reads TGTGCCAGCAGTCCCTACCTAGCGGGGGCCTCCACAGATACGCAGTATTTT. Residues: CASSPYLAGASTDTQYF.

This clonotype was observed at least ten times. The CDR3 spells CASSFGINTGELFF. The CDR3 DNA reads as TGTGCCAGCAGTTTCGGCATAAACACCGGGGAGCTGTTTTTT. V usage is TRBV12-3 or TRBV12-4 and J usage is TRBJ2-2; no reliable D call. This CDR3 spans 14 amino acids. V lost 3 bases to trimming and J lost 2 bases, with 7 bases between them.

This clonotype was seen only a few times. The chain joins TRBV4-3 to TRBJ2-7, with D uncertain. This CDR3 is built from 15 residues. Germline CDR1 reads LGHNA; CDR2 reads YSLEER. Trimming shortened V by 0 bases and J by 4 bases, and 13 bases separated the two germline ends. Here the CDR3 reads CASSQETAGRYEQYF. As DNA, the CDR3 is TGCGCCAGCAGCCAAGAGACGGCAGGCCGTTACGAGCAGTACTTC.

V and J are TRBV5-1 and TRBJ1-1; D ambiguous. The germline V gene has CDR1 SGHRS and CDR2 YFSETQ. V was trimmed by 3 bases and J by 0 bases, leaving 9 bases between them. CDR3 size: 14 residues. CDR3 amino acids: CASSSTILNTEAFF. For the CDR3, the DNA is TGCGCCAGCAGCTCTACCATTCTGAACACTGAAGCTTTCTTT.

V gene TRBV25-1 combines with J gene TRBJ1-1; D not certain. Trimming took off 1 base at V and 4 bases at J, with 7 bases between the two ends. Germline assignment: CDR1 MGHDK and CDR2 SYGVNS. The length of the CDR3 is 13 residues. The CDR3 sequence: CASSESRSTEAFF. The CDR3 DNA reads as TGTGCCAGCAGTGAATCCCGTAGCACTGAAGCTTTCTTT.

This clonotype was counted between two and nine times. The chain uses TRBV10-3 and TRBJ2-3; D might be TRBD2 (6 bases). Per germline, CDR1 ENHRY and CDR2 SYGVKD. This CDR3 has 14 amino acids. Trimming took 4 bases from V and 4 from J, leaving 12 bases between them. DNA for the CDR3: TGTGCCATCAGTGCGGAGCGGGCCGCAGATACGCAGTATTTT. The encoded protein is CAISAERAADTQYF.